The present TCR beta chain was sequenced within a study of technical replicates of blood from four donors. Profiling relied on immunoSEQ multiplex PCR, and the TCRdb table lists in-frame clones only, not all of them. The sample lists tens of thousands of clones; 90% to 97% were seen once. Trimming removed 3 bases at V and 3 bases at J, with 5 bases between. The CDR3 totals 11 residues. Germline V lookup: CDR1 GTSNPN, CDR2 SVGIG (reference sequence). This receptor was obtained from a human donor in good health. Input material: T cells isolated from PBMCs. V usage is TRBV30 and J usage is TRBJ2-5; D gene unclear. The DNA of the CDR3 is TGTGCCTGGAGCGCGAAAGAGACCCAGTACTTC. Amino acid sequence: CAWSAKETQYF.